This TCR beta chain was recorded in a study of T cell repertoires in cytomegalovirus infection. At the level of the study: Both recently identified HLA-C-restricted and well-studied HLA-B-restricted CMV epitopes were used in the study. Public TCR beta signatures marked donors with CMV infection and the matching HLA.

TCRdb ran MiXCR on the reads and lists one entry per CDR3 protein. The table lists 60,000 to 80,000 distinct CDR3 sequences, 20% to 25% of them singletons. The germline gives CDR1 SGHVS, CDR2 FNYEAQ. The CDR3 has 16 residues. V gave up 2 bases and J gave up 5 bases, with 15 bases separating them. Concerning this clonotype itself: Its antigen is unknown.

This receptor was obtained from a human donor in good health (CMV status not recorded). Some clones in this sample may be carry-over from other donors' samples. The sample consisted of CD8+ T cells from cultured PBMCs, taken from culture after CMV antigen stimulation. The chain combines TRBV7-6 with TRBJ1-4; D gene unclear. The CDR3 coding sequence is TGTGCCAGCAGCTTACTACCGGGAAAGGTGAATGAAAAACTGTTTTTT. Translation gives CASSLLPGKVNEKLFF.